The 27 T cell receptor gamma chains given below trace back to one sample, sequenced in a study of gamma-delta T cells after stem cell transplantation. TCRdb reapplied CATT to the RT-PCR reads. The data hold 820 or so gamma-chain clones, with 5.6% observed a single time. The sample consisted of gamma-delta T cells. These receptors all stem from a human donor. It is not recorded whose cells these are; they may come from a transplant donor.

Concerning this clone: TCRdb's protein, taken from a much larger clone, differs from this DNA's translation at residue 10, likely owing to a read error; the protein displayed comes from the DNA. The CDR3 is CALWEDGELRKKIKVF. In DNA form, the CDR3 reads TGTGCCTTGTGGGAGGATGGAGAGTTGCGCAAAAAAATCAAGGTATTT. J is TRGJP and V is TRGV9. Germline CDR1 is GITISATS and CDR2 is ISYDGTV (reference sequence). This CDR3 has 16 amino acids.

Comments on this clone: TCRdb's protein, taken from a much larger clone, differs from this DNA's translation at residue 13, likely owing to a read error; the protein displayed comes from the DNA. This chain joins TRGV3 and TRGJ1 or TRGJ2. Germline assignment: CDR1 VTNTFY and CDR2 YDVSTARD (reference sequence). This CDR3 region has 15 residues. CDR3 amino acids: CATWDRPLGYYKRLF. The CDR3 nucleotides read TGTGCCACCTGGGACAGGCCGTTGGGTTATTATAAGAGACTCTTT.

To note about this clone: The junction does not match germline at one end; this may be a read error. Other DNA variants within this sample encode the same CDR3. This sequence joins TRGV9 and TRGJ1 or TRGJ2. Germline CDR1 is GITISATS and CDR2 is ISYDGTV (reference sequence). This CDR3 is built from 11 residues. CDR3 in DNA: TGCGCCTTGTGGGAGGGTTATAAGAAACTCTTT. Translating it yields CALWEGYKKLF.

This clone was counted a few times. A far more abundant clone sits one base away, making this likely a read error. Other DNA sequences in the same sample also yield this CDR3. CDR3 residues: CATWDSPLNYYKKLF. As DNA, the CDR3 is TGTGCCACCTGGGATAGTCCCCTTAATTATTATAAGAAACTCTTC. The J gene is TRGJ1 or TRGJ2, the V gene TRGV8. CDR1 VENAVY and CDR2 YDSYNSRV come from the germline V gene. The CDR3 is 15 amino acids.

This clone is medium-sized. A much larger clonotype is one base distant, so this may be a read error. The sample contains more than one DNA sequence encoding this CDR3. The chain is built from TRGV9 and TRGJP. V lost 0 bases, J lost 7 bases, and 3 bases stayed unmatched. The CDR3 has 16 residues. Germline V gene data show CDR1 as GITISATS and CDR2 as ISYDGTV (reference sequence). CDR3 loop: CALWEVLELGKKIKVF. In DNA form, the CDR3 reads TGTGCCTTGTGGGAGGTGCTGGAGTTGGGCAAAAAAATCAAGGTATTT.

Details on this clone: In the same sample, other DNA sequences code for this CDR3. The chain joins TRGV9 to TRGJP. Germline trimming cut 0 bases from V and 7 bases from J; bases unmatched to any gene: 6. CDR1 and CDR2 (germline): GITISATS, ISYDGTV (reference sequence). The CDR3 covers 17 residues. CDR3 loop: CALWEVRSELGKKIKVF. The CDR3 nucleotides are TGTGCCTTGTGGGAGGTGCGGAGTGAGTTGGGCAAAAAAATCAAGGTATTT.

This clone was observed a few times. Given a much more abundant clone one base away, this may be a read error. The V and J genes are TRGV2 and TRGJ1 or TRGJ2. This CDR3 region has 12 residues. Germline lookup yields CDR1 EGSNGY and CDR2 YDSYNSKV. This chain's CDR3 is CAIWDGYYKKLF. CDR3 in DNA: TGTGCCATCTGGGACGGTTATTATAAGAAACTCTTT.

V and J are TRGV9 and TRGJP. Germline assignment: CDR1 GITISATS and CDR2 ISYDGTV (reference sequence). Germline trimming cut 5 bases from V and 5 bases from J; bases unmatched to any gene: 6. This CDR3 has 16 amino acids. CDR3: CALWAEKELGKKIKVF. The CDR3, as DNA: TGTGCCTTGTGGGCTGAAAAAGAGTTGGGCAAAAAAATCAAGGTATTT.

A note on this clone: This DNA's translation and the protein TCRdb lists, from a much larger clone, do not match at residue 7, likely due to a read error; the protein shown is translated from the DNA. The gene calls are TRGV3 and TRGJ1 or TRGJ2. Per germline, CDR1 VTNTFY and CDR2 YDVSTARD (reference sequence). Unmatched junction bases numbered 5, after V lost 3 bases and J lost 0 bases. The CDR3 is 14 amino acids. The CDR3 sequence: CATWDDRNYYKKLF. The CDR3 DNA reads TGTGCCACCTGGGACGACCGGAATTATTATAAGAAACTCTTT.

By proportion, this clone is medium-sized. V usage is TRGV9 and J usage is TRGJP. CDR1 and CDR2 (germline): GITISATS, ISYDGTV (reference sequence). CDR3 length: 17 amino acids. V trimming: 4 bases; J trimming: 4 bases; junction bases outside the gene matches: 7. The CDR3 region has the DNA TGTGCCTTGTGGGAAGTCCTTCAAGAGTTGGGCAAAAAAATCAAGGTATTT. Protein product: CALWEVLQELGKKIKVF.

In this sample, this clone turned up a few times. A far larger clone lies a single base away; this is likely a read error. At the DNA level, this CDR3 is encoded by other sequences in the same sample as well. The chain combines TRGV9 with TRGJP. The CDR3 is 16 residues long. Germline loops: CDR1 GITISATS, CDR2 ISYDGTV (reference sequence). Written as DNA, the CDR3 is TGTGCCTTGTGGGAGGTGGGAGAGCTGGGCAAAAAAATCAAGGTATTT. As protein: CALWEVGELGKKIKVF.

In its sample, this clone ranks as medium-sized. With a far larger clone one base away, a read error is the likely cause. The CDR3 DNA reads as TGTGCCTTGTGGGAGGTGCAAGGGTTGGGCAAAAAAATCAAGGTATTT. Amino acids: CALWEVQGLGKKIKVF. J is TRGJP and V is TRGV9. Per the germline V gene, CDR1 is GITISATS and CDR2 is ISYDGTV (reference sequence). The CDR3 totals 16 residues.

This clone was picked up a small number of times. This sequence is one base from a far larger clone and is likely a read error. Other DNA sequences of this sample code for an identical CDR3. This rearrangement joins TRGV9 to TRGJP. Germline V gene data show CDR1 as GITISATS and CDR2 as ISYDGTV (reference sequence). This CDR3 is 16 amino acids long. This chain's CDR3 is CALWEAQELGKKIKVF. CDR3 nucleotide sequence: TGTGCCTTGTGGGAGGCCCAAGAGCTGGGCAAAAAAATCAAGGTATTT.

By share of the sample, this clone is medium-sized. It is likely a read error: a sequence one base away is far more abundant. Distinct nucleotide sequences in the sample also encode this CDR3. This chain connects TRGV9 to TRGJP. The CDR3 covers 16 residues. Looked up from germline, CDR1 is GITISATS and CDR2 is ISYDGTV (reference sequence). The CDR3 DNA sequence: TGTGCCTTGTGGGAGGTGCAAGAGCTGGGCAAAAAAATCAAGGTATTT. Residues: CALWEVQELGKKIKVF.

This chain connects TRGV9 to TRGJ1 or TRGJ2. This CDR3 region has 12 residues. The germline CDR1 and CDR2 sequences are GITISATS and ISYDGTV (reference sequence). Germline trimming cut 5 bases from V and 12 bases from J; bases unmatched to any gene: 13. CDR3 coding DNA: TGTGCCTTGTGGGCATCGCAGGGTGGGAAACTCTTT. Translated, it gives CALWASQGGKLF.

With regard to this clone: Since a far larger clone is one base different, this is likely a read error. CDR3 region: CATWDRPKWPAEANYYKKLF. The CDR3, as DNA: TGTGCCACTTGGGACAGGCCGAAGTGGCCAGCCGAAGCCAATTATTATAAGAAACTCTTT. The chain joins TRGV3 to TRGJ1 or TRGJ2. The CDR3 contains 20 residues. Germline lookup yields CDR1 VTNTFY and CDR2 YDVSTARD (reference sequence).

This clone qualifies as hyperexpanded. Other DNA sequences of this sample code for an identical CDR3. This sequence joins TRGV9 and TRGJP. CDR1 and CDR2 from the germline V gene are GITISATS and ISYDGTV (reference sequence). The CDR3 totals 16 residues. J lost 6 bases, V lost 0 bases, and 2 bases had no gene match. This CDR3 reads CALWEVGELGKKIKVF. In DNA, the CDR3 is TGTGCCTTGTGGGAGGTGGGAGAGTTGGGCAAAAAAATCAAGGTATTT.

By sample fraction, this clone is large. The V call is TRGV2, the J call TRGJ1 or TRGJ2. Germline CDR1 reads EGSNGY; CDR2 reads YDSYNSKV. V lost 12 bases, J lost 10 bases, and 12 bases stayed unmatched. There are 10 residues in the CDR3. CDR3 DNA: TGTGCCCAAGCCGGCTTCAAGAAACTCTTT. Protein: CAQAGFKKLF.

The CDR3 DNA reads as TGTGCCTTGTGGGAGACGCCGATGGGGAGGGAGTTGGGCAAAAAAATCAAGGTATTT. It codes for CALWETPMGRELGKKIKVF. The V and J genes are TRGV9 and TRGJP. With V trimmed by 3 bases and J by 7 bases, 15 bases remained unmatched. CDR3 length equals 19 residues. Germline values: CDR1 GITISATS, CDR2 ISYDGTV (reference sequence).

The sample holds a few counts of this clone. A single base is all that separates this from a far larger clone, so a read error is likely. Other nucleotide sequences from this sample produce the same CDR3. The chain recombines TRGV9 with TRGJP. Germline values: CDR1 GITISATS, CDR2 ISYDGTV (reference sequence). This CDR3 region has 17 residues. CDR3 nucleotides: TGTGCCTTGTGGGAGGTGCATGAAGAGTTAGGCAAAAAAATCAAGGTATTT. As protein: CALWEVHEELGKKIKVF.

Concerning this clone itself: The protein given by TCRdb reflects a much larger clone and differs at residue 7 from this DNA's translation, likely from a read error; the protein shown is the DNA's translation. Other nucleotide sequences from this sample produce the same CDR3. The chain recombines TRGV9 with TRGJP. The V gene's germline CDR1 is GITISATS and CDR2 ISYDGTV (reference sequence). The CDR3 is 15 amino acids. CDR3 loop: CALWEQKLGKKIKVF. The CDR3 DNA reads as TGTGCCTTGTGGGAGCAAAAGTTGGGCAAAAAAATCAAGGTATTT.

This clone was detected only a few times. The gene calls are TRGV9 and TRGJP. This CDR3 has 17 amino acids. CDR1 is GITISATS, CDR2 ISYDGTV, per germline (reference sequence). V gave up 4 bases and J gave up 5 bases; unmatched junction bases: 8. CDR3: CALWEEGEELGKKIKVF. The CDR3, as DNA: TGTGCCTTGTGGGAAGAAGGTGAAGAGTTGGGCAAAAAAATCAAGGTATTT.

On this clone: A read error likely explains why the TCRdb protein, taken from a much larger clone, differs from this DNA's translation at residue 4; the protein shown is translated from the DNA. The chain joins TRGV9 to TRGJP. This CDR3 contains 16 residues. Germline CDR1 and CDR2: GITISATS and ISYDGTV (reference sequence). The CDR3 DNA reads TGTGCCTTGCGGGAAGACCAAGAGTTGGGCAAAAAAATCAAGGTATTT. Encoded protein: CALREDQELGKKIKVF.

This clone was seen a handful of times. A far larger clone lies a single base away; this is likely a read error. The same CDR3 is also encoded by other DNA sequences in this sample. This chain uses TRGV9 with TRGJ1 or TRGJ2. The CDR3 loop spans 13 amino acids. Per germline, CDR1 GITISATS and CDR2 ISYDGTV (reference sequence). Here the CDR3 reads CALWEPYYYKKLF. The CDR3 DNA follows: TGCGCCTTGTGGGAGCCCTATTATTATAAGAAACTCTTT.

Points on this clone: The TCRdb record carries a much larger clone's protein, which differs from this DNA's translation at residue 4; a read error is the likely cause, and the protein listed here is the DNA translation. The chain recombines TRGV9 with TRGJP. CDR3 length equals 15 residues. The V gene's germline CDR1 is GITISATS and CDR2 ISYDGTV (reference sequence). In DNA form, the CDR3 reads TGTGCCTTGGGGGAAGAAGAGTTGGGCAAAAAAATCAAGGTATTT. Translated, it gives CALGEEELGKKIKVF.

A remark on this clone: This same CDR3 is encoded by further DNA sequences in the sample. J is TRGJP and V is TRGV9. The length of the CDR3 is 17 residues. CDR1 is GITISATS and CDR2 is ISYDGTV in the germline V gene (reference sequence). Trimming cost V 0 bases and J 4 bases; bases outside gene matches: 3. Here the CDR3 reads CALWEVSQELGKKIKVF. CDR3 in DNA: TGTGCCTTGTGGGAGGTGTCTCAAGAGTTGGGCAAAAAAATCAAGGTATTT.

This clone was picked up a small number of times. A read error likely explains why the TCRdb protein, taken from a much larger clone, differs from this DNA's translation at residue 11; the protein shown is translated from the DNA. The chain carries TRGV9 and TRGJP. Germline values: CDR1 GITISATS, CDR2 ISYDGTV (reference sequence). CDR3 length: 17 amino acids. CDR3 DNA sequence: TGTGCCTTGTGGGAGGTTTCACAAGAGTTGAGCAAAAAAATCAAGGTATTT. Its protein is CALWEVSQELSKKIKVF.